The next 15 T cell receptor beta chains were all read from a single sample in a study of regulatory T cells in long-lasting Graves disease. The time point is: newly diagnosed GD, antithyroid drugs for less than 3 months. The TCR library was made from RNA extracted from PBMCs. Sequencing libraries for TCR beta were prepared with iRepertoire HTBI primers and Arm-PCR of CDR3 regions. In TCRdb, the multiplex PCR reads were re-called with MiXCR into one record per CDR3 protein. The sample holds about 560,000 distinct CDR3 sequences, about 16% seen once. The sample also formed part of further work on T cells in Graves' hyperthyroidism and ophthalmopathy.

Sequencing was performed on peripheral blood mononuclear cells (PBMCs), taken at new diagnosis, from a patient treated with antithyroid drugs. All receptors derive from a man aged 18 to 29 with Graves disease.

This clonotype appeared once. It may be a read error: a sequence one base away is much more abundant. This chain uses TRBV30 with TRBJ2-1; D is perhaps TRBD1 (6 bases). Per germline, CDR1 GTSNPN and CDR2 SVGIG (reference sequence). The CDR3 contains 14 residues. V was clipped by 4 bases and J by 2 bases, with 12 bases between them. CDR3 sequence (DNA): TGTGCCTGGACTGTACGACAGGCCTACAATGAGCAGTTCTTC. Encoded protein: CAWTVRQAYNEQFF.

The gene calls are TRBV7-8 and TRBJ2-3, with D tentatively TRBD1 (5 bases). The better agreement between TRBJ1-5 and the DNA end casts doubt on the J call. CDR1 is SGHVS, CDR2 FQNEAQ, per germline. The CDR3 covers 13 residues. The CDR3 region has the DNA TGTGCCAGCAGCTTGGGGCCGGCAGATACGCAGCATTTT. Translation gives CASSLGPADTQHF.

V and J are TRBV20-1 and TRBJ2-7; D ambiguous. The germline gives CDR1 DFQATT, CDR2 SNEGSKA (reference sequence). The V end was cut by 1 base, the J end by 0 bases, with 7 bases between. This CDR3 comprises 13 residues. The DNA of the CDR3 is TGCAGTGCTAGAGGCCTTAACTCCTACGAGCAGTACTTC. Residues: CSARGLNSYEQYF.

This chain connects TRBV5-1 to TRBJ2-1; 10 bases align to TRBD2. V lost 1 base and J lost 4; bases outside the gene matches: 2. Germline V gene lookup returns CDR1 SGHRS and CDR2 YFSETQ. The CDR3 is 15 amino acids. The CDR3 is CASSLPLAGYNEQFF. DNA of the CDR3: TGCGCCAGCAGCTTGCCACTAGCGGGATACAATGAGCAGTTCTTC.

The CDR3 nucleotides are TGCGCCAGCAGCCGCGGCCTCCTAACAGGGAGGGGAAACATTCAGTACTTC. Its protein product is CASSRGLLTGRGNIQYF. The chain combines TRBV4-1 with TRBJ2-4, with D tentatively TRBD2 (7 bases). Germline V gene data show CDR1 as MGHRA and CDR2 as YSYEKL. CDR3 size: 17 residues. Trimming pared 4 bases from V and 6 bases from J, leaving 22 bases between.

The V call is TRBV9, the J call TRBJ2-3; 9 bases match TRBD2. Germline CDR1 SGDLS, CDR2 YYNGEE. The CDR3 is 16 amino acids. V shed 0 bases, J shed 6 bases, and the junction held 8 bases outside the gene matches. In nucleotides, the CDR3 is TGTGCCAGCAGCGTAGATAGCGGGAGACTTGCGGATACGCAGTATTTT. It is translated as CASSVDSGRLADTQYF.

This clonotype was picked up a small number of times. The chain combines TRBV4-2 with TRBJ2-1, with no clear D. The CDR3 length is 12 residues. Per germline, CDR1 LGHNA and CDR2 YNFKEQ. CDR3 region: CATGRAQEEQFF. The CDR3 DNA sequence: TGTGCGACCGGTCGAGCGCAGGAGGAGCAGTTCTTC.

The CDR3 DNA sequence: TGCAGTGCGCTCCGGGACAGGGACGAGCAGTACTTC. This translates into CSALRDRDEQYF. The rearrangement joins TRBV20-1 to TRBJ2-7; 9 bases are a match to TRBD1. Germline assignment: CDR1 DFQATT and CDR2 SNEGSKA (reference sequence). Unmatched junction bases numbered 5, after V lost 6 bases and J lost 5 bases. This CDR3 has 12 amino acids.

This clonotype was detected ten times or more. This rearrangement joins TRBV27 to TRBJ1-5; TRBD1 agrees at 8 bases. The CDR3 spans 14 residues. Germline CDR1 reads MNHEY; CDR2 reads SMNVEV (reference sequence). The trim removed 6 bases at V and 2 bases at J, leaving 3 bases unmatched. CDR3 bases: TGTGCCAGCAGCCTGGACAGGGGCAATCAGCCCCAGCATTTT. Translated, it gives CASSLDRGNQPQHF.

This clonotype was seen a handful of times. One junction end does not reproduce the germline sequence, and a read error may be involved. The V and J genes are TRBV29-1 and TRBJ1-3, with D hard to call. Germline CDR1 and CDR2: SQVTM and ANQGSEA. The CDR3 runs 12 residues. This chain's CDR3 is CSARSSGNTTYF. In DNA form, the CDR3 reads TGCAGCGCTCGGAGCTCTGGAAACACCACATATTTT.

This clonotype was seen just once. The V and J genes are TRBV10-1 and TRBJ2-2, with D hard to call. In germline, CDR1 is WNHNN, CDR2 SYGVQD (reference sequence). CDR3 length equals 14 residues. The V end was cut by 6 bases, the J end by 1 base, with 9 bases between. CDR3 sequence (DNA): TGCGCCAGCAGCCACAGCGAGAACACCGGGGAGCTGTTTTTT. Its protein product is CASSHSENTGELFF.

The chain couples TRBV6-1 to TRBJ2-1, with TRBD1 identical over 7 bases. From germline, CDR1 is MNHNS and CDR2 SASEGT. The CDR3 spans 14 residues. Unmatched junction bases numbered 5, after V lost 5 bases and J lost 4 bases. As DNA, the CDR3 is TGTGCCAGCAGTCATCGGGACAGATACAATGAGCAGTTCTTC. Amino acid sequence: CASSHRDRYNEQFF.

This clonotype was seen only once. CDR3 DNA sequence: TGTGCCAGCAGCTTAGACCTAGCGGGAACCGGGGAGCTGTTTTTT. Translation gives CASSLDLAGTGELFF. The V gene is TRBV7-9, the J gene TRBJ2-2; 9 bases align to TRBD2. Germline-derived CDR1 and CDR2 are SEHNR and FQNEAQ (reference sequence). Trimming took 1 base from V and 5 from J; bases not matched to a gene: 2. This CDR3 contains 15 residues.

Notes on this clonotype: A much larger clone is a single base away; this may be a read error. J is TRBJ2-7 and V is TRBV7-9; 9 bases fit TRBD1. J was trimmed by 7 bases and V by 5 bases; bases with no gene match: 15. Germline-derived CDR1 and CDR2 are SEHNR and FQNEAQ (reference sequence). This CDR3 is built from 16 residues. The CDR3 is CASSTPRDRAGGEQYF. In DNA, the CDR3 is TGTGCCAGCAGCACCCCCCGGGACAGGGCAGGGGGTGAGCAGTACTTC.

In its sample, this clonotype was seen many times. The CDR3 sequence is CAWSRPGYGYTF. The CDR3 DNA follows: TGTGCCTGGAGTCGGCCGGGGTACGGCTACACCTTC. The V gene is TRBV30, the J gene TRBJ1-2; D is undetermined. The V gene's germline CDR1 is GTSNPN and CDR2 SVGIG (reference sequence). Trimming left V 2 bases short and J 8 bases short, with 12 bases between. The CDR3 totals 12 residues.